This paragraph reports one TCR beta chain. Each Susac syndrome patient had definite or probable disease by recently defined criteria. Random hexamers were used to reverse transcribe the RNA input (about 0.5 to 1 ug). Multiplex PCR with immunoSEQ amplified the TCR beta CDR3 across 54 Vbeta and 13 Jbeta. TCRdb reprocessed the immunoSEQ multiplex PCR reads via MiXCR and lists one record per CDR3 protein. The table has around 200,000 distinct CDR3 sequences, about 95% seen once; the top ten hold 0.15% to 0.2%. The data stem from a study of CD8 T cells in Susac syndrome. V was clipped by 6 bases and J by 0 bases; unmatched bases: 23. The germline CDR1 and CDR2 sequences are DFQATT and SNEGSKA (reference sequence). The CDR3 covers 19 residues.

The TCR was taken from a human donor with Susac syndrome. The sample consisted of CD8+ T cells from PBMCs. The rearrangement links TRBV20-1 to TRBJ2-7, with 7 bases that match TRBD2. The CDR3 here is CSATHPGLTDYMSSYEQYF. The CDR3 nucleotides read TGCAGTGCCACCCATCCGGGACTAACGGACTATATGAGCTCCTACGAGCAGTACTTC.